This entry lists 20 T cell receptor beta chains sequenced from one sample in a study of CD8 T cells in Susac syndrome. With random hexamers, reverse transcription was performed on about 0.45 to 1 ug of RNA. A single record per CDR3 protein comes from TCRdb applying MiXCR to the immunoSEQ multiplex PCR reads. Among 95,000 to 150,000 distinct CDR3 sequences listed, approximately 94% were seen once. What was sequenced was CD4+ T cells from PBMCs. The receptor set was obtained from a human donor in good health.

The rearrangement links TRBV12-5 to TRBJ2-1; D ambiguous. The V gene lost 4 bases and the J gene lost 7 bases, with 5 bases spanning the gap. Germline loops: CDR1 LGHNT, CDR2 FRNRAP. The CDR3 covers 11 residues. CDR3 amino acids: CASGSLNEQFF. The CDR3 bases are TGTGCTAGTGGTTCACTTAATGAGCAGTTCTTC. The full variable domain, completed using reference TRBV12-5 and TRBJ2-1, is DARVTQTPRHKVTEMGQEVTMRCQPILGHNTVFWYRQTMMQGLELLAYFRNRAPLDDSGMPKDRFSAEMPDATLATLKIQPSEPRDSAVYFCASGSLNEQFFGPGTRLTVL.

The rearrangement links TRBV3-1 to TRBJ1-2; D is possibly TRBD1 (5 bases). The V end lost 0 bases, the J end lost 6 bases, and 11 bases lay between the germline ends. This CDR3 comprises 14 residues. The germline CDR1 and CDR2 sequences are LGHDT and YNNKEL (reference sequence). Written as DNA, the CDR3 is TGTGCCAGCAGCCAAGATACCCAGGGTAATGGCTACACCTTC. Translated: CASSQDTQGNGYTF.

As concerns this clonotype: Given the absence of the conserved phenylalanine or tryptophan at the CDR3 end, a read error is likely. The genes are TRBV18 and TRBJ2-1; D gene ambiguous. The CDR3 is made up of 13 amino acids. Trimming removed 3 bases from V and 6 bases from J, with 9 bases in between. The germline gives CDR1 KGHSH, CDR2 LQKENI. This CDR3 is CASSPSVPNEQFL. The CDR3 DNA is TGTGCCAGCTCACCGAGTGTGCCCAATGAGCAGTTCCTC.

The rearrangement links TRBV20-1 to TRBJ2-2, with 9 bases aligning to TRBD2. CDR1 is DFQATT, CDR2 SNEGSKA, per germline (reference sequence). This CDR3 region has 16 residues. Losses at the gene ends were 1 base for V and 0 bases for J; bases not matched to a gene: 3. DNA of the CDR3: TGCAGTGCTAGAGGAAAGCGGGAGGCGAACACCGGGGAGCTGTTTTTT. Translating it yields CSARGKREANTGELFF.

In this sample, this clonotype turned up once. The V gene is TRBV7-3, the J gene TRBJ2-1; possibly TRBD1 or TRBD2 for D (5 bases each). The ends were cut back, 5 bases at V and 2 bases at J, with 13 bases in the middle. Per germline, CDR1 SGHTA and CDR2 FQGTGA. The CDR3 totals 15 residues. CDR3 sequence: CASSTGTNPYNEQFF. CDR3 coding DNA: TGTGCCAGCAGCACCGGGACCAATCCCTACAATGAGCAGTTCTTC.

The V call is TRBV28, the J call TRBJ1-1; 7 bases line up with TRBD1. CDR1 MDHEN and CDR2 SYDVKM come from the germline V gene. The CDR3 loop spans 11 amino acids. Trimming at V came to 9 bases and at J to 5 bases, leaving 3 bases not matched to a gene. The CDR3: CASTGETEAFF. DNA of the CDR3: TGTGCCAGTACAGGGGAGACTGAAGCTTTCTTT.

This rearrangement joins TRBV19 to TRBJ2-5; 11 nucleotides match TRBD2. Germline assignment: CDR1 LNHDA and CDR2 SQIVND (reference sequence). Losses at the gene ends were 6 bases for V and 3 bases for J; bases not matched to a gene: 3. CDR3 size: 14 residues. The CDR3 DNA sequence: TGTGCCAGTAGGTTGACTAGCGGGAAAGAGACCCAGTACTTC. Residues: CASRLTSGKETQYF.

The genes are TRBV10-3 and TRBJ2-7; the D is unclear. Germline CDR1 is ENHRY and CDR2 is SYGVKD. The CDR3 length is 13 residues. The germline V and J ends were trimmed by 8 bases and 5 bases, with 16 bases remaining between them. CDR3 protein: CAIGFRASNEQYF. In DNA form, the CDR3 reads TGTGCCATCGGATTTCGTGCATCTAACGAGCAGTACTTC.

The rearrangement joins TRBV19 to TRBJ2-1, with D perhaps TRBD2 (5 bases). V was cut by 3 bases and J by 2 bases, with 11 bases left in between. This CDR3 has 15 amino acids. Germline V gene sequence: CDR1 LNHDA, CDR2 SQIVND (reference sequence). The CDR3 nucleotides are TGTGCCAGTAGTATCCGAGGGAGCCCCTACAATGAGCAGTTCTTC. Amino acid sequence: CASSIRGSPYNEQFF.

The V gene is TRBV2, the J gene TRBJ1-4; D remains ambiguous. There are 13 residues in the CDR3. Trimming stripped 2 bases from V and 7 bases from J, with 8 bases between. In germline, CDR1 is SNHLY, CDR2 FYNNEI. CDR3 region: CASSELPGEKLFF. Written as DNA, the CDR3 is TGTGCCAGCAGTGAACTGCCGGGTGAAAAACTGTTTTTT.

This chain connects TRBV7-8 to TRBJ1-1; weak D call: TRBD1 (5 bases). Trimming took off 0 bases at V and 1 base at J, with 18 bases between the two ends. This CDR3 contains 18 residues. The germline V gene encodes CDR1 SGHVS and CDR2 FQNEAQ. CDR3 sequence (DNA): TGTGCCAGCAGCTTAGCCCTAGTTTGGGGGAATAAGAACACTGAAGCTTTCTTT. Its translation: CASSLALVWGNKNTEAFF.

The genes are TRBV7-2 and TRBJ2-4; possibly TRBD1 or TRBD2 for D (6 bases each). CDR3 length equals 16 residues. Germline CDR1 is SGHTA and CDR2 is FQGNSA. Deletions cut 5 bases from V and 0 bases from J, with 14 bases between. CDR3 bases: TGTGCCAGCAGCGGTAGAGGGGGGCTAGCCAAAAACATTCAGTACTTC. Amino acids: CASSGRGGLAKNIQYF.

The count of this clonotype is one. The V call is TRBV7-9, the J call TRBJ2-7, with D maybe TRBD1 (7 bases). The germline CDR1 and CDR2 sequences are SEHNR and FQNEAQ (reference sequence). Trimming removed 4 bases from V and 5 bases from J, with 12 bases in between. CDR3 length: 13 amino acids. The CDR3 region is CASSWSRGDEQYF. CDR3 bases: TGTGCCAGCAGCTGGAGCAGGGGGGACGAGCAGTACTTC.

In its sample, this clonotype was seen a few times. This chain connects TRBV3-1 to TRBJ2-5; D perhaps matches TRBD2 (5 bases). This CDR3 spans 13 amino acids. The ends were cut back, 4 bases at V and 4 bases at J, with 10 bases in the middle. Per the germline V gene, CDR1 is LGHDT and CDR2 is YNNKEL (reference sequence). CDR3 nucleotides: TGTGCCAGCAGCCCTCGGGAACTAGAGACCCAGTACTTC. It encodes CASSPRELETQYF.

The rearrangement uses TRBV3-1 and TRBJ2-5; 9 nucleotides line up with TRBD2. J lost 5 bases, V lost 3 bases, and 7 bases had no gene match. Germline V gene lookup returns CDR1 LGHDT and CDR2 YNNKEL (reference sequence). The CDR3 consists of 15 residues. The CDR3 here is CASSQSIAGAETQYF. The CDR3 region has the DNA TGTGCCAGCAGCCAGTCTATAGCGGGAGCGGAGACCCAGTACTTC.

The V call is TRBV5-1, the J call TRBJ2-3; perhaps TRBD1 as D (7 bases). The V and J ends lost 0 bases and 6 bases respectively, with 14 bases between them. Germline loops: CDR1 SGHRS, CDR2 YFSETQ. CDR3 size: 15 residues. CDR3 nucleotide sequence: TGCGCCAGCAGCTTGGTCGGAGGGGGCTGGGATACGCAGTATTTT. Protein: CASSLVGGGWDTQYF.

The rearrangement uses TRBV11-2 and TRBJ2-7; possibly TRBD1 for D (6 bases). The germline gives CDR1 SGHAT, CDR2 FQNNGV. The V and J ends lost 5 bases and 7 bases respectively, with 24 bases between them. This CDR3 spans 16 amino acids. The CDR3 reads CASSPQYAKVGAEQYF. CDR3 DNA: TGTGCCAGCAGCCCGCAATATGCAAAAGTGGGGGCAGAGCAGTACTTC.

The chain employs TRBV11-2 and TRBJ1-2; D perhaps matches TRBD1 (5 bases). Trimming took off 5 bases at V and 3 bases at J, with 13 bases between the two ends. This CDR3 region has 14 residues. Germline V CDR1 and CDR2: SGHAT, FQNNGV. CDR3 loop: CASSQQAVDYGYTF. The CDR3, as DNA: TGTGCCAGCAGCCAACAGGCCGTGGACTATGGCTACACCTTC.

The rearrangement links TRBV2 to TRBJ2-1, with a possible D match to TRBD2 (5 bases). Trimming cost V 2 bases and J 3 bases, with 14 bases left between them. This CDR3 comprises 16 residues. The V gene's germline CDR1 is SNHLY and CDR2 FYNNEI. CDR3 sequence reads: CASSEHGLKNYNEQFF. Written as DNA, the CDR3 is TGTGCCAGCAGTGAACACGGACTGAAGAACTACAATGAGCAGTTCTTC.

CDR3 sequence: CASSGPGTGDNSPLHF. The CDR3 nucleotides read TGCGCCAGCAGCGGCCCCGGGACAGGGGACAATTCACCCCTCCACTTT. The V and J genes are TRBV5-1 and TRBJ1-6, with 10 bases matching TRBD1. Germline V gene data show CDR1 as SGHRS and CDR2 as YFSETQ. The CDR3 is made up of 16 amino acids. With V trimmed by 4 bases and J by 7 bases, 8 bases remained unmatched.